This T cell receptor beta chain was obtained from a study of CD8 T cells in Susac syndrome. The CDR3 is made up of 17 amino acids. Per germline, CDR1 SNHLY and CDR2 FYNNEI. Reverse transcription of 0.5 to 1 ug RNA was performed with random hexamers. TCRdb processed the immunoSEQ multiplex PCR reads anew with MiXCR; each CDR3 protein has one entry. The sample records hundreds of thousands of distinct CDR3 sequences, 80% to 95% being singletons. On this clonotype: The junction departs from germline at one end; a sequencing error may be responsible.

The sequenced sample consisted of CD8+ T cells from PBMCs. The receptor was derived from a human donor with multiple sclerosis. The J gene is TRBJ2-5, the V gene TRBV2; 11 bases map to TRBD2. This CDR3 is CVSSWTSGLPGQETQYF. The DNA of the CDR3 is TGTGTCAGCAGTTGGACTAGCGGGCTCCCAGGCCAAGAGACCCAGTACTTC. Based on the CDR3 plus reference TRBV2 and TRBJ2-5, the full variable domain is EPEVTQTPSHQVTQMGQEVILRCVPISNHLYFYWYRQILGQKVEFLVSFYNNEISEKSEIFDDQFSVERPDGSNFTLKIRSTKLEDSAMYFCVSSWTSGLPGQETQYFGPGTRLLVL.